This TCR beta chain was found in a study of T cell repertoires in cytomegalovirus infection. Turning to the study itself: As its CMV epitopes, the study selected recently identified HLA-C-restricted and well-studied HLA-B-restricted targets. Indicated by public TCR beta signatures were CMV infection and matching HLA type.

A remark on this clonotype: The antigen is not known.

TCRdb re-called the reads with MiXCR, one entry per CDR3 protein. Of 680,000 or so distinct CDR3 sequences in the sample, 30% to 35% were seen once. Study observations and caveats: CMV-specific TCR beta clonotypes restricted by HLA-C were the ones dominating the ex vivo response.

This CDR3 spans 15 amino acids. CDR1 is KGHSH and CDR2 is LQKENI in the germline V gene. Trimming shortened V by 2 bases and J by 5 bases, and 13 bases separated the two germline ends. The source material was cultured PBMCs, sampled from culture after CMV antigen stimulation. The receptor was derived from a human donor in good health (CMV status not recorded). Some clones in this sample may be carry-over from other donors' samples. The chain carries TRBV18 and TRBJ2-1; D is perhaps TRBD2 (6 bases). CDR3 in DNA: TGTGCCAGCTCACCAGGGCTAGCGAGCGACAATGAGCAGTTCTTC. This codes for CASSPGLASDNEQFF.